Described below is a single T cell receptor (beta chain) sequence and its context. Its antigen is as yet unknown. The data stem from a study of T cells after posttransplantation cyclophosphamide. The study's findings and limits: Later post-transplant blood repertoires were often dominated by donor CD8+ memory clones. Tissue-infiltrating T cells from skin or gut overlapped little with blood T cells. TRB clonality was highly associated with recipient CMV seropositivity and reactivation.

Generated by immunoSEQ multiplex PCR, the TCRdb table keeps only in-frame clones and is missing some. The sample has fewer than 3,500 clones; about 85% are singletons. Cyclophosphamide on days +3 and +4 followed busulfan-fludarabine conditioning and a marrow graft. The junction had 4 bases not matched to a gene; V was cut back by 5 bases and J by 9 bases. This CDR3 is built from 14 residues. In germline, CDR1 is MNHEY, CDR2 SMNVEV (reference sequence). This receptor was identified in a female patient aged 50-60 years who received an allogeneic stem cell transplant from an unrelated donor, was CMV-positive, and had acute and chronic GVHD. Some T cells may have originated in the graft donor. The sequenced sample was PBMCs, obtained after allogeneic stem cell transplant with posttransplant cyclophosphamide. The chain has TRBV27 and TRBJ2-1; TRBD2 matches at 13 bases. CDR3 coding DNA: TGTGCCAGCAGTCCGGGGACTAGCGGGGCTGAGCAGTTCTTC. Residues: CASSPGTSGAEQFF.